This TCR beta chain was sequenced in a study of blood T cell repertoires in COVID-19. In the study overall: Some COVID-19 samples were acute and others convalescent; all came from the United States, Italy and Spain. T cells, B-cell-depleted T cells, or PBMCs supplied cDNA or gDNA.

Patients of the Seattle cohort, enrolled during active infection, were followed longitudinally. Per the original methods: Nucleated cell counts were estimated from reference gene primer amplification. The data were produced by immunoSEQ multiplex PCR, yet TCRdb's version contains in-frame clones alone and is incomplete. Clone size and V and J calls were adopted from that table, with D and trimming inferred from the DNA. The data contain almost 250,000 clones, approximately 85% of them singletons. In germline, CDR1 is SQVTM, CDR2 ANQGSEA. V was cut by 0 bases and J by 2 bases, with 16 bases left in between. The CDR3 loop spans 16 amino acids.

V gene TRBV29-1 combines with J gene TRBJ1-1, with D possibly matching TRBD1 (6 bases). Source material: peripheral blood. The TCR sequence derives from a woman aged 80 or over with COVID-19, enrolled during active disease. The CDR3 DNA sequence: TGCAGCGTTGAAGATGAAGGCAGGGGCCTCAACACTGAAGCTTTCTTT. Its protein is CSVEDEGRGLNTEAFF. Complete variable domain (other parts from reference TRBV29-1 and TRBJ1-1): SAVISQKPSRDICQRGTSLTIQCQVDSQVTMMFWYRQQPGQSLTLIATANQGSEATYESGFVIDKFPISRPNLTFSTLTVSNMSPEDSSIYLCSVEDEGRGLNTEAFFGQGTRLTVV.